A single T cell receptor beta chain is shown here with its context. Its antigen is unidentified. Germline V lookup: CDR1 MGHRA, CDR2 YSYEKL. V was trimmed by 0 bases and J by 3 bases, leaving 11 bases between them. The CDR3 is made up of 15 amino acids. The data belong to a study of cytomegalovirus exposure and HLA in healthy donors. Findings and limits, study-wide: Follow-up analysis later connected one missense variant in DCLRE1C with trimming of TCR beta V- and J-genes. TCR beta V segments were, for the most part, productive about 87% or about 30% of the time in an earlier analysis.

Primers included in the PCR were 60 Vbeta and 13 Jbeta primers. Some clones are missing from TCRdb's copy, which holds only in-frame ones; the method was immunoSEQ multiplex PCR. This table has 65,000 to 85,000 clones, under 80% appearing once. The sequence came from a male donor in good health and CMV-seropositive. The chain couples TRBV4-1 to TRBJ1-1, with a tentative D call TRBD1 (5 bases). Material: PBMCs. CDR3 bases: TGCGCCAGCAGCCAAGATATGGGCAGGGACACTGAAGCTTTCTTT. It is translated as CASSQDMGRDTEAFF.